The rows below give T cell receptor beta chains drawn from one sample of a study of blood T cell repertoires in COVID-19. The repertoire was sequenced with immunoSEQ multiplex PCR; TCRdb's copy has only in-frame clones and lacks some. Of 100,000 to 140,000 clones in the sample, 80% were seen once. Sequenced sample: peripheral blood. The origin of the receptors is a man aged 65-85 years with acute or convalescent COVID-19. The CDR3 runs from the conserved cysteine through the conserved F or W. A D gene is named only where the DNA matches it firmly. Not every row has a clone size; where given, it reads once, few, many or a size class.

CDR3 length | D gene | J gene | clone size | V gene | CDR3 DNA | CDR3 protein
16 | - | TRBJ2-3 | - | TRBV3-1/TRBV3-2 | TGTGCCAGCAGCCAAGATCTGGCCCATAGCACAGATACGCAGTATTTT | CASSQDLAHSTDTQYF
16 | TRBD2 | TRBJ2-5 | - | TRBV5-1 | TGCGCCAGCAGCTTGGGGTCGACAGCGGGACTAGCGGGGGCACACTTC | CASSLGSTAGLAGAHF
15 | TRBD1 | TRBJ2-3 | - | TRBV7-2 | TGTGCCAGCAGCTTCGCGGGACAGGGCACAGATACGCAGTATTTT | CASSFAGQGTDTQYF
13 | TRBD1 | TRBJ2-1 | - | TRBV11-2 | TGTGCCAGCAGAACAGGGGGATACAATGAGCAGTTCTTC | CASRTGGYNEQFF
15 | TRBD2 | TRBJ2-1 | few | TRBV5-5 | TGTGCCAGCAGCTTCCTCGGGGGGGCCGCTAATGAGCAGTTCTTC | CASSFLGGAANEQFF
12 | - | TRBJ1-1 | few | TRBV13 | TGTGCCAGCAGCTTAGTGAGAGCAGGGGCTTTCTTT | CASSLVRAGAFF
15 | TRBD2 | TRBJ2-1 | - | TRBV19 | TGTGCCAGTAAGAGAGGACTAGCGGGGAACAATGAGCAGTTCTTC | CASKRGLAGNNEQFF
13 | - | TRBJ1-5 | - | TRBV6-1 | TGTGCCAGCAGTGACAGAGGGAATCAGCCCCAGCATTTT | CASSDRGNQPQHF
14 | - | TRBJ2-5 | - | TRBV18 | TGTGCCAGCTCACTTATCGCAGGGGAGGAGACCCAGTACTTC | CASSLIAGEETQYF
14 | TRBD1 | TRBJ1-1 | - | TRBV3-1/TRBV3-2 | TGTGCCAGCACCAGGACAGGGGAGGGCACTGAAGCTTTCTTT | CASTRTGEGTEAFF
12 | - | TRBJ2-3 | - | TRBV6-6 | TGTGCCAGCAGGGCAGGGGAAGATACGCAGTATTTT | CASRAGEDTQYF
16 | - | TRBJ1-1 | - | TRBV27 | TGTGCCAGCACCGGATGGGGGCGAGGGGTGAACACTGAAGCTTTCTTT | CASTGWGRGVNTEAFF
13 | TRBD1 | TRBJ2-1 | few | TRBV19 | TGTGCCAGTAGTTTAGGGGGCTCAAATGAGCAGTTCTTC | CASSLGGSNEQFF
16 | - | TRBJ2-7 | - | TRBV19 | TGTGCCAGTAGTCCGCGGGGCGGGACAGTAGCCTACGAGCAGTACTTC | CASSPRGGTVAYEQYF
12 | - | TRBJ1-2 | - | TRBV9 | TGTGCCAGCAGCCTAGAGGGAGGAGGCTACACCTTC | CASSLEGGGYTF
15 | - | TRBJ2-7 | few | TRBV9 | TGTGCCAGCAGCGTAGGCTACGAAAGCTCCTACGAGCAGTACTTC | CASSVGYESSYEQYF
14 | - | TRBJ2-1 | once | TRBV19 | TGTGCCAGTAGTACACGACAGGTTTACAATGAGCAGTTCTTC | CASSTRQVYNEQFF
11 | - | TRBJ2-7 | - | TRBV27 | TGTGCCAGCAGTCGGGGATACGAGCAGTACTTC | CASSRGYEQYF
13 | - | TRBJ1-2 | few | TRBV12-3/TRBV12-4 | TGTGCCAGCAGTCCTTCCCCACAGGGTGGCTACACCTTC | CASSPSPQGGYTF
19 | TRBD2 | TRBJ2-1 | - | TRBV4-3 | TGCGCCAGCAGCCAAGATCCGGCTAGCGGGGGGAGGTCCGTCCATGAGCAGTTCTTC | CASSQDPASGGRSVHEQFF
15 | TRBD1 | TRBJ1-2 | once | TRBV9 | TGTGCCAGCAGCCCTTCTGACAGGGAAGTCTATGGCTACACCTTC | CASSPSDREVYGYTF
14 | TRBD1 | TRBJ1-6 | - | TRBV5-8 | TGTGCCAGCAGCTTGGAGGGGGCGGGTTCACCCCTCCACTTT | CASSLEGAGSPLHF